This TCR beta chain was sequenced in a study of OX40 agonist ivuxolimab in advanced cancers. Study-wide background: Subjects had a mean age of roughly 60 years, with a range of about 23 to 79; more than 70% were male. The study's findings and limits: At 0.1 to 3.0 mg/kg and by week 6, CD4+ and CD8+ T cells in the blood had expanded clonally.

Profiling relied on immunoSEQ multiplex PCR, and the TCRdb table lists in-frame clones only, not all of them. The table lists over 40,000 clones, approximately 88% of them singletons, with around 25% in the top ten. CDR1 and CDR2 (germline): MGHRA, YSYEKL. Deletions cut 4 bases from V and 4 bases from J, with 14 bases between. There are 15 residues in the CDR3. A remark on this clone: Its antigen remains unidentified.

The sequenced sample was CD4+ or CD8+ T cells sorted from blood, obtained in a trial of the OX40 agonist ivuxolimab. The TCR was taken from an adult with an advanced solid tumor such as melanoma, head and neck, liver or kidney cancer. V gene TRBV4-1 combines with J gene TRBJ2-1; TRBD1 might be the D (6 bases). The CDR3 protein is CASSRQGYGYNEQFF. In DNA form, the CDR3 reads TGCGCCAGCAGCCGTCAGGGGTACGGGTACAATGAGCAGTTCTTC.